This TCR beta chain derives from a study of blood T cell repertoires in COVID-19. Study overall: Collection of acute and convalescent COVID-19 samples took place in the United States, Italy and Spain.

During active infection, Seattle patients enrolled and were then monitored through disease. Method: immunoSEQ multiplex PCR; TCRdb's copy keeps in-frame clones and lacks some. The sample contains about 240,000 clones, around 81% of which appear only once. Germline CDR1 and CDR2: GTSNPN and SVGIG (reference sequence). The CDR3 contains 14 residues. Trimming removed 5 bases from V and 2 bases from J, with 13 bases in between. This receptor was taken from a woman older than 75 with COVID-19, enrolled during active disease. Sequencing used peripheral blood. The chain is built from TRBV30 and TRBJ2-1, with D maybe TRBD1 (6 bases). The DNA of the CDR3 is TGTGCCTGGGCAGGGGAGAATGCCTACAATGAGCAGTTCTTC. This encodes CAWAGENAYNEQFF.